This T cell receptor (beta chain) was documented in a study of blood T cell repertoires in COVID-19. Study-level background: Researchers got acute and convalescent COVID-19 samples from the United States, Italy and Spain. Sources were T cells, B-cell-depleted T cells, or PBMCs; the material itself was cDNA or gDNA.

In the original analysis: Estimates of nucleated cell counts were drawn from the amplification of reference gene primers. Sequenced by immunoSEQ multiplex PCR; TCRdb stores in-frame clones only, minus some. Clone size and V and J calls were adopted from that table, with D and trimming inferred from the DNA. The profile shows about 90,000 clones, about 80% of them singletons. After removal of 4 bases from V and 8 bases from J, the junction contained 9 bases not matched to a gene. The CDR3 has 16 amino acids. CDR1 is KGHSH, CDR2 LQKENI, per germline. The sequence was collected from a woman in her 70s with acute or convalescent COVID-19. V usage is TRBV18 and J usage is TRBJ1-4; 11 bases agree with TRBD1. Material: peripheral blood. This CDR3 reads CASSLQIGTGGEKLFF. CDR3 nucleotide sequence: TGTGCCAGCTCACTTCAAATTGGGACAGGGGGAGAAAAACTGTTTTTT.